What follows describes a single TCR beta chain. The V end was cut by 0 bases, the J end by 8 bases, with 12 bases between. Germline CDR1 reads SGDLS; CDR2 reads YYNGEE. The CDR3 spans 15 residues. This sample is part of a study of blood T cell repertoires in COVID-19. Only in-frame clones appear in the TCRdb table, and some are missing; sequencing was by immunoSEQ multiplex PCR. The table records approximately 670,000 clones, around 89% of them present only once. J is TRBJ1-6 and V is TRBV9; D is ambiguous. The receptor comes from a woman younger than 35 with acute or convalescent COVID-19. The specimen sequenced was peripheral blood. CDR3 sequence: CASSVGSSSYSPLHF. CDR3 coding DNA: TGTGCCAGCAGCGTAGGCTCGAGTTCCTATTCACCCCTCCACTTT.